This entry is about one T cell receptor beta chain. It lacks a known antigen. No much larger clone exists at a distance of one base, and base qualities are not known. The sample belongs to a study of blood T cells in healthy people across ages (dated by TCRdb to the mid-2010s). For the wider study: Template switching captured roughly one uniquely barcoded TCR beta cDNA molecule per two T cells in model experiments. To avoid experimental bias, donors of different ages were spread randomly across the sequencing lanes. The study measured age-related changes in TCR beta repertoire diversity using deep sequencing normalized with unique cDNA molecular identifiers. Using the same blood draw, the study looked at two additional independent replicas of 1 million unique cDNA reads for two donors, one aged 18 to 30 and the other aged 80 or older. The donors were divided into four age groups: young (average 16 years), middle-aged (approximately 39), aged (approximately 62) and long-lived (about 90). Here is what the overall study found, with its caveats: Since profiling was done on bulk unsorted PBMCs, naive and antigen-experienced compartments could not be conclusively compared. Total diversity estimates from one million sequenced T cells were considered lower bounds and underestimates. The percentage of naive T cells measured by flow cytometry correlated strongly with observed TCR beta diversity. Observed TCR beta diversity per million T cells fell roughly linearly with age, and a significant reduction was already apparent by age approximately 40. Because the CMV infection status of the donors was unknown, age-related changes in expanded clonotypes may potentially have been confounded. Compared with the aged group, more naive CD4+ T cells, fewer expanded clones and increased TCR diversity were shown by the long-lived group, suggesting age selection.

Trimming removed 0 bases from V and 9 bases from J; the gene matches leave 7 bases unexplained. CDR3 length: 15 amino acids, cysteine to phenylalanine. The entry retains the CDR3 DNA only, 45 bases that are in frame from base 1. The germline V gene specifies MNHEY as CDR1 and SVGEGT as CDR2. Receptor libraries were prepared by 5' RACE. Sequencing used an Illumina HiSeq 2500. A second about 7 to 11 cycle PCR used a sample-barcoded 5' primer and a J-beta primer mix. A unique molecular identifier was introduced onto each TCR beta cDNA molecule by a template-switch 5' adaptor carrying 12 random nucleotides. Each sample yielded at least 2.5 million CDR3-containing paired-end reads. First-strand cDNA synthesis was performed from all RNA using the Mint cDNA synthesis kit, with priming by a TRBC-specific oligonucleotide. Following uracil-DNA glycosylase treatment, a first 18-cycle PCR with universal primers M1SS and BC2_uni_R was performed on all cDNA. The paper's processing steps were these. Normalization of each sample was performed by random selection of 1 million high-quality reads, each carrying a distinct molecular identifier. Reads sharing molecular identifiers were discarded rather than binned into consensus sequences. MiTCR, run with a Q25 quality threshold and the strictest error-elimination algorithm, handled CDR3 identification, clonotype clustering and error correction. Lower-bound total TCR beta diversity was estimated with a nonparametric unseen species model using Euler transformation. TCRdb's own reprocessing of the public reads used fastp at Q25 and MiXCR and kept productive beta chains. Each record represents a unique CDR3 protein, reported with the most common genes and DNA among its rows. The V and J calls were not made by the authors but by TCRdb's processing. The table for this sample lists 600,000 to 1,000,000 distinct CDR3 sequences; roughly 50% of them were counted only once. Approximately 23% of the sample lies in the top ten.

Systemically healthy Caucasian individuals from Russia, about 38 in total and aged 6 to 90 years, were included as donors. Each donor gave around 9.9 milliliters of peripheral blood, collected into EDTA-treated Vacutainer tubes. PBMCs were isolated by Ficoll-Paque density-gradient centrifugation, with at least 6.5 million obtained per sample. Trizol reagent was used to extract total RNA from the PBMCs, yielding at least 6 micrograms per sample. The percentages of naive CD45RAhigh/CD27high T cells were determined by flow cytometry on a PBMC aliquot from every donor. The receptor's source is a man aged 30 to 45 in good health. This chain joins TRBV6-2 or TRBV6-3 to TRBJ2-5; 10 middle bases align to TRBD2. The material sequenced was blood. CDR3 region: CASSYSTSGIQPQYF. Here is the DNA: TGTGCCAGCAGTTACTCCACTAGCGGGATTCAGCCCCAGTACTTC.